A selection of T cell receptor beta chains follows, all from one sample in a study of early T cells in non-severe SARS-CoV-2 infection. TCRdb recomputed calls from the 5' RACE reads with MiXCR, one row per CDR3 protein. The sample shows approximately 69,000 distinct CDR3 sequences, around 10% of them seen only once. The source was whole blood, collected at baseline. The receptor source for this set is an adult who was a healthcare worker with PCR-confirmed SARS-CoV-2 infection or an uninfected control (not recorded which). Both conserved end residues are part of each CDR3. Fields, in order: V gene, CDR3 protein.

TRBV25-1 CASTAARVAPNSPLHF
TRBV5-1 CASSSLGVQETQYF
TRBV4-2 CASSQEMASNQPQHF
TRBV2 CASSRRRSSGANVLTF
TRBV5-1 CASRPGLPGETQYF
TRBV5-1 CASMKGQTTSTEAFF
TRBV2 CASIRGSGSYEQYF
TRBV5-1 CASSLGRTSGGTGELFF
TRBV27 CASSLNRGLDNEQFF
TRBV5-1 CASSLTLNGELFF
TRBV20-1 CSASAYDRNQYEQYF
TRBV29-1 CSAAAGTASTDTQYF
TRBV5-1 CASSLTGADQPQHF
TRBV7-9 CASSGRLKAGTSGPSEQYF
TRBV11-2 CASSPVSLEPYEQYF
TRBV3-1 CATTQVRAGTGELFF
TRBV7-9 CASSFTGNTEAFF
TRBV19 CASSKNRGTGYGYTF
TRBV29-1 CSVGSGPNTGELFF
TRBV24-1 CATSGTGHSTDTQYF
TRBV9 CASSVAVSVGANVLTF
TRBV18 CASSPRTTATNYGYTF
TRBV29-1 CSVAGGSNEQFF